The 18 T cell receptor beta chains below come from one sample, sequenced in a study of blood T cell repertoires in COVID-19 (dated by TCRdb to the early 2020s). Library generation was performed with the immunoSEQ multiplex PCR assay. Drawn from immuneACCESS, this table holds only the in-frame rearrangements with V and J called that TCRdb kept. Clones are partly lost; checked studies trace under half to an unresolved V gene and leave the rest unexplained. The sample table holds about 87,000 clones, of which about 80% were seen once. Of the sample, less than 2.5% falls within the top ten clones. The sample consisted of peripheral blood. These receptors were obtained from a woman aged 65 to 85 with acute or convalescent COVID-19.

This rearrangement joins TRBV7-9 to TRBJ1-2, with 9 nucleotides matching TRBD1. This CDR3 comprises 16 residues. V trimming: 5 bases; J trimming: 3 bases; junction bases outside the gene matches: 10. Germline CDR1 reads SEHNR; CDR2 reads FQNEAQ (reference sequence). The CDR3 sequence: CASSQTGTGIYYGYTF. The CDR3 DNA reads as TGTGCCAGCAGCCAAACTGGGACAGGGATATACTATGGCTACACCTTC.

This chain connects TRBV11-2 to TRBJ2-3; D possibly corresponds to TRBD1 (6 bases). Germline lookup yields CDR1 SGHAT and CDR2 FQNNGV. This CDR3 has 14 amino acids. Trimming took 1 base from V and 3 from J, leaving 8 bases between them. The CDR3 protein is CASSLGGQTDTQYF. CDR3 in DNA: TGTGCCAGCAGCTTAGGGGGGCAGACAGATACGCAGTATTTT.

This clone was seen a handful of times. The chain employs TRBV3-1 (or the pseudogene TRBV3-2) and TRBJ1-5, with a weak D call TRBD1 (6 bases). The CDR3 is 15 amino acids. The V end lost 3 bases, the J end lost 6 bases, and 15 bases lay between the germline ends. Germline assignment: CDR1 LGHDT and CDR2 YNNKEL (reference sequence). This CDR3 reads CASSHGAGAGQPQHF. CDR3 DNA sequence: TGTGCCAGCAGCCATGGGGCAGGGGCAGGTCAGCCCCAGCATTTT.

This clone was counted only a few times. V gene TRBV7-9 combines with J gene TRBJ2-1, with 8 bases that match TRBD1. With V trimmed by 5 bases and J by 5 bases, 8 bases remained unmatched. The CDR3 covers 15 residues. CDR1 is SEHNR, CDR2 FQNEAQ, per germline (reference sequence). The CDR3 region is CASSRPGGAHNEQFF. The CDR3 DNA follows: TGTGCCAGCAGCCGTCCAGGGGGCGCACACAATGAGCAGTTCTTC. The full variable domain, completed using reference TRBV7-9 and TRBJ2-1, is DTGVSQNPRHKITKRGQNVTFRCDPISEHNRLYWYRQTLGQGPEFLTYFQNEAQLEKSRLLSDRFSAERPKGSFSTLEIQRTEQGDSAMYLCASSRPGGAHNEQFFGPGTRLTVL.

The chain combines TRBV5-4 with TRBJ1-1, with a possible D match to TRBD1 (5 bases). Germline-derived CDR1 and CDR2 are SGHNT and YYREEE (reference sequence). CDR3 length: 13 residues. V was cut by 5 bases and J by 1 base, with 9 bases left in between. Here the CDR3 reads CASRRDWNTEAFF. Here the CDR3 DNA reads TGTGCCAGCAGGCGGGACTGGAACACTGAAGCTTTCTTT.

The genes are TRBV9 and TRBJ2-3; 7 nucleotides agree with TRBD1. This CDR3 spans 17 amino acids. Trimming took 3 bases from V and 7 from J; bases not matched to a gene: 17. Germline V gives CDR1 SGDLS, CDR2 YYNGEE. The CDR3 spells CASSDLITRQGPNTQYF. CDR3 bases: TGTGCCAGCAGCGATCTAATTACGCGACAGGGTCCCAATACGCAGTATTTT.

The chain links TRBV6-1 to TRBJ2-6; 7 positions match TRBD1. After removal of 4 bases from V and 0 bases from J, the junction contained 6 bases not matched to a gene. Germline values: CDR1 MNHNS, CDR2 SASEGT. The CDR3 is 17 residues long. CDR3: CASSGDSFRSGANVLTF. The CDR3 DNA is TGTGCCAGCAGTGGGGACAGTTTCCGCTCTGGGGCCAACGTCCTGACTTTC.

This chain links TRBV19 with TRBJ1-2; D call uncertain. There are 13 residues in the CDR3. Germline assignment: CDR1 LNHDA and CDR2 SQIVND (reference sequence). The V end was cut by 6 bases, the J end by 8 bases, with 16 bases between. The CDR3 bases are TGTGCCAGTAGCGGCGGCCAGCCTTTAGGCTACACCTTC. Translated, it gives CASSGGQPLGYTF.

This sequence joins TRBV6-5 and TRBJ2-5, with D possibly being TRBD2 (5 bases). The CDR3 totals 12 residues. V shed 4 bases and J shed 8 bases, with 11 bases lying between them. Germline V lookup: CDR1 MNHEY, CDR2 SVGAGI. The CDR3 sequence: CASSFLGRTQYF. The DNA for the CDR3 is TGTGCCAGCAGTTTCCTTGGGAGAACCCAGTACTTC.

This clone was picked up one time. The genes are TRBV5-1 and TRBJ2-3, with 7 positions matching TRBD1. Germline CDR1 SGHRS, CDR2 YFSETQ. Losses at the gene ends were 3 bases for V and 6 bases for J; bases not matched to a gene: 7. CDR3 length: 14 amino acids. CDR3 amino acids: CASSSSGQWDTQYF. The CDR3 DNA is TGCGCCAGCAGCTCGTCGGGACAGTGGGATACGCAGTATTTT. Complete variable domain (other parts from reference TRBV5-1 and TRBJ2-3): KAGVTQTPRYLIKTRGQQVTLSCSPISGHRSVSWYQQTPGQGLQFLFEYFSETQRNKGNFPGRFSGRQFSNSRSEMNVSTLELGDSALYLCASSSSGQWDTQYFGPGTRLTVL.

CDR3 in DNA: TGTGCCAGCAGCCCTGAGGGACTGGCGAACACCGGGGAGCTGTTTTTT. Amino acids: CASSPEGLANTGELFF. The rearrangement joins TRBV5-5 to TRBJ2-2, with a tentative D call TRBD2 (6 bases). The CDR3 has 16 amino acids. From germline, CDR1 is SGHKS and CDR2 YYEKEE (reference sequence). The V gene lost 4 bases and the J gene lost 0 bases, with 13 bases spanning the gap.

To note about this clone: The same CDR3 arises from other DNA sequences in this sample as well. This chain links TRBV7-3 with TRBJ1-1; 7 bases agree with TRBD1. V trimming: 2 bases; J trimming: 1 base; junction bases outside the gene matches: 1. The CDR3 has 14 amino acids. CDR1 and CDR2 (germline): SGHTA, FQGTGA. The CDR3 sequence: CASSLQGGNTEAFF. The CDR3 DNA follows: TGTGCCAGCAGCTTACAGGGGGGGAACACTGAAGCTTTCTTT. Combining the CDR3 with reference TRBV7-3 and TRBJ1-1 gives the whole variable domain GAGVSQTPSNKVTEKGKYVELRCDPISGHTALYWYRQSLGQGPEFLIYFQGTGAADDSGLPNDRFFAVRPEGSVSTLKIQRTERGDSAVYLCASSLQGGNTEAFFGQGTRLTVV.

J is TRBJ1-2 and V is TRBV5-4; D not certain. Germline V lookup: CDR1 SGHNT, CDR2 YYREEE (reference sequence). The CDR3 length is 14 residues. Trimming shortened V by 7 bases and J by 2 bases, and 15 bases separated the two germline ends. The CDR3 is CASATVAANYGYTF. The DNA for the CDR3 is TGTGCCAGCGCGACCGTGGCAGCGAACTATGGCTACACCTTC.

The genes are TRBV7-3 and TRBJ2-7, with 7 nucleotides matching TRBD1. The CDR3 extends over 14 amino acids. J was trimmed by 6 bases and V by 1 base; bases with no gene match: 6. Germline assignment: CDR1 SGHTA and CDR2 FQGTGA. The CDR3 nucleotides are TGTGCCAGCAGCTTAAGCCCGGGACAGCGCGAGCAGTACTTC. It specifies CASSLSPGQREQYF.

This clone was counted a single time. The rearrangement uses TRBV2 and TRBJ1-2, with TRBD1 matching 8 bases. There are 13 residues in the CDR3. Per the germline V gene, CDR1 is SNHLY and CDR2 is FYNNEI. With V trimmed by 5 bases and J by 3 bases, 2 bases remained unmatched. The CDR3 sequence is CASSPTGDYGYTF. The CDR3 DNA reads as TGTGCCAGCAGTCCGACAGGGGACTATGGCTACACCTTC.

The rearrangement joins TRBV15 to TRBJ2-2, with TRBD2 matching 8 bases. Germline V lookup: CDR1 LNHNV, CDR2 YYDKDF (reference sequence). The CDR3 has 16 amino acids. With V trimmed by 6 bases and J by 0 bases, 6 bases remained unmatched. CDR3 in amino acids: CATRARGVANTGELFF. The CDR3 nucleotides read TGTGCCACCAGGGCGCGGGGGGTCGCGAACACCGGGGAGCTGTTTTTT.

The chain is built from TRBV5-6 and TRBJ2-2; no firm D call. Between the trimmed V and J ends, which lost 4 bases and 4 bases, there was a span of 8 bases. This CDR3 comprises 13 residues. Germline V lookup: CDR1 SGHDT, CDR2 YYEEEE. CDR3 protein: CASSPRSTGELFF. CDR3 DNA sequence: TGTGCCAGCAGCCCGAGGAGCACCGGGGAGCTGTTTTTT.

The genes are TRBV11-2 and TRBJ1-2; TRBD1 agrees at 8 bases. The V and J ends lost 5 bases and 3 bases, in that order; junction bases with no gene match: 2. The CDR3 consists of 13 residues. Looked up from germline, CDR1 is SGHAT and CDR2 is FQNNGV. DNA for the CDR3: TGTGCCAGCAGCCCAGGGGGCGACTATGGCTACACCTTC. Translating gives CASSPGGDYGYTF.